These 12 T cell receptor beta chains share one sample of origin, sequenced in a study of T cells in Graves' hyperthyroidism and ophthalmopathy. The CDR3 regions of TCR beta were amplified from RNA transcripts. Researchers ran a first-round RT-PCR on the TCR CDR3 using the HTBI primer set. A single record per CDR3 protein comes from TCRdb applying MiXCR to the multiplex PCR reads. The table records around 350,000 distinct CDR3 sequences, approximately 13% of them present only once. Sequencing was performed on blood. The receptors were gathered from a woman younger than 35 with Graves' hyperthyroidism.

This clonotype was seen repeatedly, ten times or more. The V and J genes are TRBV5-1 and TRBJ1-2; 7 bases map to TRBD1. This CDR3 region has 12 residues. With 3 bases clipped from V and 8 bases from J, the junction kept 4 bases outside the gene matches. Germline values: CDR1 SGHRS, CDR2 YFSETQ. The DNA for the CDR3 is TGCGCCAGCAGCTCGCAGGGGGTAGGCTACACCTTC. It is translated as CASSSQGVGYTF.

The CDR3 DNA reads as TGTGCCAGCAGCGTAGGCACAGCCGCAGATACGCAGTATTTT. Protein sequence: CASSVGTAADTQYF. The chain has TRBV9 and TRBJ2-3, with D uncertain. The V end lost 0 bases, the J end lost 4 bases, and 9 bases lay between the germline ends. The CDR3 runs 14 residues. Germline CDR1 reads SGDLS; CDR2 reads YYNGEE.

CDR3 nucleotides: TGCAGTGCCACGGGACCATCCTACGAGCAGTACTTC. It translates to CSATGPSYEQYF. The chain employs TRBV20-1 and TRBJ2-7; D possibly matches TRBD1 or TRBD2 (5 bases each). From germline, CDR1 is DFQATT and CDR2 SNEGSKA (reference sequence). V lost 6 bases to trimming and J lost 1 base, with 10 bases between them. The CDR3 has 12 residues.

This clonotype was recorded at least ten times. The chain has TRBV18 and TRBJ1-5; D is unresolved. The V end lost 0 bases, the J end lost 6 bases, and 6 bases lay between the germline ends. Germline CDR1 is KGHSH and CDR2 is LQKENI. The length of the CDR3 is 13 residues. In DNA, the CDR3 is TGTGCCAGCTCACCACCCGGTGGTCAGCCCCAGCATTTT. Translating it yields CASSPPGGQPQHF.

This clonotype came up many times. This rearrangement joins TRBV30 to TRBJ2-3; TRBD2 matches at 7 bases. V was clipped by 4 bases and J by 6 bases; unmatched bases: 13. CDR1 is GTSNPN, CDR2 SVGIG, per germline (reference sequence). CDR3 length equals 15 residues. This chain's CDR3 is CAWTPTSAPGDTQYF. CDR3 bases: TGTGCCTGGACCCCAACTAGCGCACCCGGGGATACGCAGTATTTT.

This clonotype showed up many times. The genes are TRBV7-2 and TRBJ2-7, with D perhaps matching TRBD1 (6 bases). The CDR3 loop spans 14 amino acids. Germline V gene data show CDR1 as SGHTA and CDR2 as FQGNSA. V lost 7 bases, J lost 2 bases, and 15 bases lay in between. Here the CDR3 DNA reads TGTGCCAGCACAGGACAGATCACTACCTACGAGCAGTACTTC. It is translated as CASTGQITTYEQYF.

This chain uses TRBV29-1 with TRBJ2-1; D gene unclear. This CDR3 has 15 residues. V lost 0 bases to trimming and J lost 6 bases, with 15 bases between them. In germline, CDR1 is SQVTM, CDR2 ANQGSEA. The CDR3 DNA sequence: TGCAGCGTTGAAGATCGAGACACAAACTTCAATGAGCAGTTCTTC. It yields the protein CSVEDRDTNFNEQFF.

This clonotype was observed a handful of times. The chain recombines TRBV4-3 with TRBJ2-1, with D possibly called TRBD1 or TRBD2 (5 bases each). V lost 1 base, J lost 0 bases, and 10 bases lay in between. CDR1 and CDR2 from the germline V gene are LGHNA and YSLEER. The length of the CDR3 is 16 residues. CDR3 sequence (DNA): TGCGCCAGCAGCCAAGTCTGGGGGTCCTCCTACAATGAGCAGTTCTTC. It yields the protein CASSQVWGSSYNEQFF.

At least ten counts were recorded for this clonotype. This rearrangement joins TRBV28 to TRBJ2-6, with a weak D call TRBD1 (6 bases). V was shortened by 6 bases and J by 5 bases, with 14 bases between the two germline ends. This CDR3 region has 15 residues. The germline V gene has CDR1 MDHEN and CDR2 SYDVKM. The CDR3 nucleotides read TGTGCCAGCAGCCTAGGTACAGGGAGGGCCAACGTCCTGACTTTC. This translates into CASSLGTGRANVLTF.

The chain joins TRBV6-1 to TRBJ1-2, with 7 bases matching TRBD1. CDR3 length: 13 amino acids. The J segment lost 5 bases and the V segment lost 8 bases, leaving 8 bases of the junction unmatched. The germline V gene has CDR1 MNHNS and CDR2 SASEGT. The CDR3 nucleotides are TGTGCCAGCGAACTACAGGGGTGGTATGGCTACACCTTC. Its translation: CASELQGWYGYTF.

This clonotype was counted a few times. The chain recombines TRBV10-3 with TRBJ1-2, with 9 bases fitting TRBD1. V was clipped by 10 bases and J by 4 bases; unmatched bases: 7. Germline V CDR1 and CDR2: ENHRY, SYGVKD. The CDR3 totals 13 residues. CDR3 sequence reads: CASTGGAGYGYTF. The CDR3 DNA follows: TGTGCCAGCACAGGGGGCGCGGGCTATGGCTACACCTTC.

This clonotype was detected a few times. This chain connects TRBV7-2 to TRBJ1-4; no definite D call. Germline V gene sequence: CDR1 SGHTA, CDR2 FQGNSA. The CDR3 is 15 amino acids. The V and J ends lost 5 bases and 5 bases respectively, with 15 bases between them. The CDR3 DNA follows: TGTGCCAGCAGCCTCACACAGAGAAGGAATGAAAAACTGTTTTTT. It translates to CASSLTQRRNEKLFF.